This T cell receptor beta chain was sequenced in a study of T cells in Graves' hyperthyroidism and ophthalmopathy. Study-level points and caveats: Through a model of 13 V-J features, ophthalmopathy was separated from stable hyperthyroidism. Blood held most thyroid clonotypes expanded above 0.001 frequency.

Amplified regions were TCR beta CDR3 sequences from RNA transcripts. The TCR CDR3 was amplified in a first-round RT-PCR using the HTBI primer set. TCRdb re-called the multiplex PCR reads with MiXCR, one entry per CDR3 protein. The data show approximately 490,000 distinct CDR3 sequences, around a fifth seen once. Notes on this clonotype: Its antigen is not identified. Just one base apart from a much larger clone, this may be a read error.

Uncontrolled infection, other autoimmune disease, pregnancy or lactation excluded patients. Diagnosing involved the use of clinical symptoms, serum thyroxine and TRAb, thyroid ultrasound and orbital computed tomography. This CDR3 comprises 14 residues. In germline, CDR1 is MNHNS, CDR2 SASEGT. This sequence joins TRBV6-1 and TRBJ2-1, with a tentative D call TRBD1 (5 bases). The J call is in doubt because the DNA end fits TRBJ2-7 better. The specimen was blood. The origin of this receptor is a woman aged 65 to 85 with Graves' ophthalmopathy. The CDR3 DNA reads TGTGCCAGCGGCGAGACAGCGTCCTACAATGAGCAGTACTTC. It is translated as CASGETASYNEQYF.